This T cell receptor (beta chain) was found in a study of CD8 T cells in ankylosing spondylitis. General study results and limits: Earlier authors reported some of these motif variants in reactive arthritis synovial fluid and blood. CD8+ by phenotype, disease-linked clones were relatively rare in peripheral blood.

V lost 5 bases, J lost 8 bases, and 10 bases lay in between. The CDR3 loop spans 12 amino acids. Per the germline V gene, CDR1 is SGHTA and CDR2 is FQGTGA. Molecular-barcoded quantitative 5'-RACE produced these TCR beta libraries. TCRdb analysed the 5' RACE reads with MiXCR anew, one entry per CDR3 protein. There are some 250,000 distinct CDR3 sequences in the sample; around 7.8% occur only once, and around 6.8% lies in the top ten. This clonotype has ten or more counts. Its antigen is as yet unknown. The TCR comes from a male donor with ankylosing spondylitis or in good health (not recorded which). The V and J genes are TRBV7-3 and TRBJ2-1; D remains unclear. Sample: blood, either unsorted or a sorted T cell fraction (not recorded which). The CDR3 region is CASSPGSDEQFF. The CDR3, as DNA: TGTGCCAGCAGCCCAGGCAGCGATGAGCAGTTCTTC.